These 21 T cell receptor beta chains originate from one sample sequenced in a study of human T cells and chemical hapten exposure. MiXCR, applied by TCRdb to the RACE reads, yields one record per CDR3 protein. The table has approximately 82,000 distinct CDR3 sequences, roughly a tenth seen once. This sample's time point: patch test 1, 2 weeks after DPC sensitization. Treatment: therapeutic diphenylcyclopropenone sensitization with weekly scalp DPC. The source material was whole blood, sampled in connection with sensitization to the hapten diphenylcyclopropenone (DPC). Receptors originate from a man aged 35-49 years with alopecia areata. Some clones in this sample may be carry-over from other donors' samples.

This clonotype was detected only a few times. The J gene is TRBJ2-3, the V gene TRBV7-2; D remains ambiguous. Germline V gene sequence: CDR1 SGHTA, CDR2 FQGNSA. The CDR3 length is 15 residues. V lost 1 base and J lost 0, with 8 bases in between. CDR3 coding DNA: TGTGCCAGCAGCTTAGATGGCAAAAGCACAGATACGCAGTATTTT. Amino acid sequence: CASSLDGKSTDTQYF.

This chain links TRBV6-1 with TRBJ2-7; TRBD1 is a possible D gene (5 bases). The germline V and J ends were trimmed by 8 bases and 2 bases, with 19 bases remaining between them. Germline-derived CDR1 and CDR2 are MNHNS and SASEGT. The CDR3 has 15 residues. The CDR3 loop reads CASSLLVQGPYEQYV. The CDR3 DNA reads as TGTGCCAGCTCCTTACTCGTCCAGGGCCCCTACGAGCAGTACGTC.

The V call is TRBV30, the J call TRBJ2-5; D might be TRBD1 or TRBD2, each matching 7 bases. Per the germline V gene, CDR1 is GTSNPN and CDR2 is SVGIG (reference sequence). Trimming took off 0 bases at V and 5 bases at J, with 10 bases between the two ends. There are 13 residues in the CDR3. The CDR3 DNA sequence: TGTGCCTGGAGTGTGCAGGGGGGGGAGACCCAGTACTTC. It yields the protein CAWSVQGGETQYF.

This clonotype came up a few times. The chain employs TRBV4-3 and TRBJ2-7, with 9 positions matching TRBD2. The CDR3 runs 15 residues. CDR1 is LGHNA and CDR2 is YSLEER in the germline V gene. Unmatched junction bases numbered 4, after V lost 0 bases and J lost 4 bases. CDR3 in amino acids: CASSQDYAGGYEQYV. The CDR3 DNA reads TGCGCCAGCAGCCAAGATTACGCGGGAGGGTACGAGCAGTACGTC.

The V gene is TRBV6-5, the J gene TRBJ2-1, with 14 bases aligning to TRBD2. The CDR3 has 16 amino acids. With 6 bases clipped from V and 7 bases from J, the junction kept 8 bases outside the gene matches. CDR1 and CDR2 (germline): MNHEY, SVGAGI. The DNA for the CDR3 is TGTGCCAGCAGGGGAACCGGGACTAGCGGGAGTAATGAGCAGTTCTTC. It yields the protein CASRGTGTSGSNEQFF.

This clonotype was seen many times. This chain uses TRBV12-3 or TRBV12-4 with TRBJ1-5, with unresolved D. V lost 6 bases, J lost 2 bases, and 14 bases lay in between. The CDR3 extends over 15 amino acids. CDR3 region: CASSLSAQGNQPQHF. The CDR3 DNA is TGTGCCAGCAGCCTAAGCGCGCAGGGCAATCAGCCCCAGCATTTT.

This clonotype was seen more than once but under ten times. This chain links TRBV5-6 with TRBJ2-3, with D possibly being TRBD1 (6 bases). Trimming shortened V by 0 bases and J by 3 bases, and 11 bases separated the two germline ends. The CDR3 loop spans 15 amino acids. In germline, CDR1 is SGHDT, CDR2 YYEEEE. DNA for the CDR3: TGTGCCAGCAGCTTGGTGGGGGCGCCGACAGATACGCAGTATTTT. Its translation: CASSLVGAPTDTQYF.

This chain joins TRBV5-1 and TRBJ2-6; tentative D call: TRBD1 (5 bases). Trimming left V 1 base short and J 0 bases short, with 14 bases between. Germline V gene sequence: CDR1 SGHRS, CDR2 YFSETQ. This CDR3 is 18 amino acids long. CDR3 region: CASSLTGLISSGANVLTF. The CDR3 DNA sequence: TGCGCCAGCAGCTTGACAGGCCTTATATCCTCTGGGGCCAACGTCCTGACTTTC.

The chain has TRBV5-5 and TRBJ2-7, with D uncertain. From germline, CDR1 is SGHKS and CDR2 YYEKEE (reference sequence). The germline V and J ends were trimmed by 7 bases and 0 bases, with 8 bases remaining between them. The CDR3 has 12 amino acids. The CDR3 DNA is TGTGCCAGCGAGCCGAGCTCCTACGAGCAGTACTTC. As protein: CASEPSSYEQYF.

The chain links TRBV5-1 to TRBJ2-5, with 9 bases matching TRBD1. This CDR3 comprises 14 residues. The germline gives CDR1 SGHRS, CDR2 YFSETQ. V shed 4 bases, J shed 2 bases, and the junction held 3 bases outside the gene matches. CDR3 coding DNA: TGCGCCAGCAGCCCGGACAGGGGACAAGAGACCCAGTACTTC. Translated, it gives CASSPDRGQETQYF.

This clonotype has just a few counts. CDR3 DNA sequence: TGTGCCAGCAGCTTGGGCCGATCGATAGCGGGCTACGAGCAGTACTTC. Encoded protein: CASSLGRSIAGYEQYF. The chain has TRBV7-2 and TRBJ2-7, with 7 positions matching TRBD2. Germline CDR1 is SGHTA and CDR2 is FQGNSA. V was clipped by 3 bases and J by 3 bases; unmatched bases: 11. CDR3 length: 16 amino acids.

This clonotype appeared a few times. The chain recombines TRBV10-3 with TRBJ2-6; TRBD2 matches 8 bases. CDR1 ENHRY and CDR2 SYGVKD come from the germline V gene. With 3 bases clipped from V and 2 bases from J, the junction kept 18 bases outside the gene matches. CDR3 length: 21 amino acids. This chain's CDR3 is CAISEELTIAGRVTGANVLTF. In nucleotides, the CDR3 is TGTGCCATCAGTGAAGAGTTGACGATAGCGGGGAGGGTCACTGGGGCCAACGTCCTGACTTTC.

V is TRBV5-4 and J is TRBJ2-6; the D gene is possibly TRBD1 (5 bases). The CDR3 is made up of 15 amino acids. Trimming cost V 0 bases and J 4 bases, with 8 bases left between them. The germline CDR1 and CDR2 sequences are SGHNT and YYREEE (reference sequence). The CDR3 nucleotides are TGTGCCAGCAGCTTGGCAGGGCCCGGGGCCAACGTCCTGACTTTC. Translation: CASSLAGPGANVLTF.

This clonotype was detected once. This chain connects TRBV7-9 to TRBJ2-3; 7 bases map to TRBD1. The trim removed 1 base at V and 8 bases at J, leaving 9 bases unmatched. This CDR3 is 15 amino acids long. Germline CDR1 and CDR2: SEHNR and FQNEAQ (reference sequence). CDR3 sequence reads: CASSLGRGKSVTQYF. Written as DNA, the CDR3 is TGTGCCAGCAGCTTAGGCAGGGGGAAGTCTGTTACGCAGTATTTT.

This CDR3 reads CASSDQTSGRGNEQFF. The CDR3 DNA is TGTGCCAGCAGTGACCAGACTAGCGGGAGAGGGAATGAGCAGTTCTTC. This chain connects TRBV6-4 to TRBJ2-1; 12 nucleotides match TRBD2. There are 16 residues in the CDR3. Germline-derived CDR1 and CDR2 are MRHNA and SNTAGT. V dropped 2 bases and J dropped 7; count of bases not matched to a gene: 6.

The V call is TRBV29-1, the J call TRBJ2-6; D gene unclear. CDR3 length: 13 amino acids. V was shortened by 6 bases and J by 8 bases, with 14 bases between the two germline ends. From germline, CDR1 is SQVTM and CDR2 ANQGSEA. This chain's CDR3 is CSVGRTGSNVLTF. The CDR3 DNA reads TGCAGCGTGGGTAGGACGGGTTCCAACGTCCTGACTTTC.

The rearrangement joins TRBV30 to TRBJ2-3; TRBD2 might be the D (5 bases). The CDR3 has 17 residues. Germline V CDR1 and CDR2: GTSNPN, SVGIG (reference sequence). V lost 5 bases to trimming and J lost 4 bases, with 25 bases between them. CDR3 in DNA: TGTGCCTGGGGGAAGAGCGGACGTGGGAGTCGGGCAGATACGCAGTATTTT. Its protein product is CAWGKSGRGSRADTQYF.

This chain links TRBV12-3 or TRBV12-4 with TRBJ2-7, with a tentative D call TRBD2 (6 bases). Trimming left V 6 bases short and J 4 bases short, with 22 bases between. The CDR3 spans 16 residues. The CDR3 sequence: CASRKHPGLGRYEQYF. CDR3 sequence (DNA): TGTGCCAGCAGGAAACACCCGGGACTGGGGCGTTACGAGCAGTACTTC.

The chain employs TRBV29-1 and TRBJ2-5; D might be TRBD2 (5 bases). The germline V and J ends were trimmed by 2 bases and 5 bases, with 12 bases remaining between them. The CDR3 totals 13 residues. Looked up from germline, CDR1 is SQVTM and CDR2 is ANQGSEA. The CDR3 DNA follows: TGCAGCGTTGAAAAGGGAGTGAGGGAGACCCAGTACTTC. Its translation: CSVEKGVRETQYF.

The genes are TRBV19 and TRBJ1-5, with unresolved D. This CDR3 has 14 residues. Trimming stripped 6 bases from V and 2 bases from J, with 11 bases between. The germline V gene encodes CDR1 LNHDA and CDR2 SQIVND (reference sequence). The CDR3 nucleotides read TGTGCCAGTAGGACCTTGGCGGGCAATCAGCCCCAGCATTTT. Residues: CASRTLAGNQPQHF. The full variable domain, rest sourced from reference TRBV19 and TRBJ1-5, is DGGITQSPKYLFRKEGQNVTLSCEQNLNHDAMYWYRQDPGQGLRLIYYSQIVNDFQKGDIAEGYSVSREKKESFPLTVTSAQKNPTAFYLCASRTLAGNQPQHFGDGTRLSIL.

This clonotype has at least ten counts. J is TRBJ2-5 and V is TRBV6-2 or TRBV6-3; TRBD1 matches 7 bases. CDR3 length: 12 residues. The ends lost 2 bases at V and 9 bases at J; junction bases unmatched: 3. The germline V gene encodes CDR1 MNHEY and CDR2 SVGEGT. CDR3 sequence (DNA): TGTGCCAGCAGTTACAGCCAGGGGGCCCAGTACTTC. Its protein product is CASSYSQGAQYF.